This T cell receptor beta chain was retrieved from a study of blood T cell repertoires in COVID-19 (TCRdb year 2020). For the study in its entirety: Collaborator samples came from the United States, Italy and Spain and covered acute and convalescent phases of COVID-19. The prospective study material was composed of cDNA or gDNA derived from T cells, B-cell-depleted T cells, or PBMCs. Deeply sampled blood TCRbeta repertoires from subjects exposed to, actively infected with, or recovered from COVID-19 were included in the dataset. The repertoires were released in a freely available public database meant as a resource for research on the immune response to SARS-CoV-2. Nearly every sample came with metadata listing a de-identified subject ID, COVID-19 status, age in years and sex. Samples were obtained from the ongoing ImmuneRACE study (first 160 participants) and from approximately 1,200 subjects provided by 6 global collaborators. Where available, HLA class I and class II types were obtained from metadata supplied by the sample provider rather than from assay-based typing.

TCRbeta CDR3 regions were amplified from genomic DNA by means of the immunoSEQ Assay, a bias-controlled multiplex PCR. From the authors' description of their analysis: The number of nucleated cells in each sample was estimated by amplification of reference gene primers within the assay. To quantify the absolute abundance of each unique TCRbeta CDR3 rearrangement, sequence reads were collapsed and filtered. For each sample, productive Simpson clonality was calculated as the square root of Simpson's diversity index across productive rearrangements. The source is immuneACCESS, and TCRdb retained only in-frame sequences with V and J called. Part of the clones is not carried over; for the studies checked, unresolved V genes explain less than half of this, and the remainder is unexplained. V, J and clone size were drawn from that table, and D and trimming were deduced from the DNA. A total of 200,000 or so clones appear in this sample, roughly 89% of them only once. The ten top clones hold roughly 6% of the sample.

A second Seattle source provided samples from volunteer blood donors who had recovered from COVID-19. The collaborating institutions used their own protocols to collect whole blood in K2EDTA tubes. Collaborator samples were shipped for TCRbeta analysis as frozen whole blood, isolated PBMCs, or DNA extracted from either sample type. The CDR1 and CDR2 encoded by the germline V gene are MDHEN and SYDVKM. There are 14 amino acids in the CDR3, from cysteine to phenylalanine inclusive. Solely the CDR3 DNA is kept, with 42 bases framed from the first base. V loses 4 bases at its end and J loses 1 base; junction bases beyond the gene matches: 1. The research as a whole found: The amount of clinical and demographic metadata varied by source and participant and was provided uncurated.

This clone came up once. The antigen it binds to is not known. No much larger clonotype is one base removed from it; base qualities were not supplied. The chain employs TRBV28 and TRBJ2-3; TRBD1 lines up with 8 middle nucleotides. The source is a man in his 60s who had recovered from COVID-19. Sample: peripheral blood. The CDR3 amino acid sequence is: CASSSGGRTDTQYF. The nucleotides read TGTGCCAGCAGTTCAGGGGGCCGCACAGATACGCAGTATTTT.